The source of this T cell receptor beta chain is a study of blood T cells in healthy people across ages. The study recruited healthy Caucasian donors from Russia who were aged about 6 to 95. CDR3 size: 18 residues. With 1 base removed from V and 2 bases from J, the gap between germline ends came to 19 bases. Germline-derived CDR1 and CDR2 are LGHNA and YNFKEQ. A sample-barcoded 5' primer and a J-beta primer mix were used in a second PCR of roughly 6 to 11 cycles. In TCRdb, the 5' RACE reads were re-called with MiXCR into one record per CDR3 protein. The sample contains roughly 1.9 million distinct CDR3 sequences, more than 35% of which appear only once.

This rearrangement joins TRBV4-2 to TRBJ2-3; D unclear. The source of this sequence is a human donor in good health. Input material: blood. CDR3 coding DNA: TGTGCCAGCAGCCAAGCCATTTCAACTCACTTCCACACAGATACGCAGTATTTT. Encoded protein: CASSQAISTHFHTDTQYF.